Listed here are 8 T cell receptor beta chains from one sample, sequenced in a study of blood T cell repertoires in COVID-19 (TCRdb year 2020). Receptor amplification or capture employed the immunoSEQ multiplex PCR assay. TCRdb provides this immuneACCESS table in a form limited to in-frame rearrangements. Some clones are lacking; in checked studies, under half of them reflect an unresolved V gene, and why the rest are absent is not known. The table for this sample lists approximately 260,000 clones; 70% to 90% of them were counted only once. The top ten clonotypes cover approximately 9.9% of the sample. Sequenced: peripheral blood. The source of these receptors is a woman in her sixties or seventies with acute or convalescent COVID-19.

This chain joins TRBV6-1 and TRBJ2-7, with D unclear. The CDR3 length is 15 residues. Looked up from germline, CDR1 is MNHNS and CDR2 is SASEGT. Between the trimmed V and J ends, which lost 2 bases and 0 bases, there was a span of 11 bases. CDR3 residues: CASSEPHGSSYEQYF. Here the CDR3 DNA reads TGTGCCAGCAGTGAACCGCATGGCAGCTCCTACGAGCAGTACTTC.

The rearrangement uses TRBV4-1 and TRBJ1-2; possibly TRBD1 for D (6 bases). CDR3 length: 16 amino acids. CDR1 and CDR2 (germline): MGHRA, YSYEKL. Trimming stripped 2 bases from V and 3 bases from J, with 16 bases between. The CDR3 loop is CASSQTPGGTYYGYTF. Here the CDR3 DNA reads TGCGCCAGCAGCCAAACCCCTGGGGGCACCTACTATGGCTACACCTTC.

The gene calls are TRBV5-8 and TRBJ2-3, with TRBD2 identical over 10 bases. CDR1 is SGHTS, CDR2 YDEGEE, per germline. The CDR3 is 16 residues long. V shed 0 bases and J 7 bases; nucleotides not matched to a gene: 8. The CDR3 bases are TGTGCCAGCAGCTTGGCCAGAAGACTAGCGGGCCATACGCAGTATTTT. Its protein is CASSLARRLAGHTQYF.

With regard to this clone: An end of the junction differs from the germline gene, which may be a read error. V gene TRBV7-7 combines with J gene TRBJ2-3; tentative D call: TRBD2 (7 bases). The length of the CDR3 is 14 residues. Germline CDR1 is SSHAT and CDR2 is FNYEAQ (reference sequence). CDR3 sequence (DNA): TGTGCTAGCAGCCGGGGGGCAAGCACAGATACGCAGTATTTT. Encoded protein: CASSRGASTDTQYF.

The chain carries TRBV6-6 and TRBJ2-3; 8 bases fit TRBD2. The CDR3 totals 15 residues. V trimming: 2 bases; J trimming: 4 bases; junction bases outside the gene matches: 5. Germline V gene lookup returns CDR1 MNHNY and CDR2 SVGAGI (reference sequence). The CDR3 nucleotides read TGTGCCAGCAGTTACGGCGGGGGGTATCCAGATACGCAGTATTTT. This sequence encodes CASSYGGGYPDTQYF.

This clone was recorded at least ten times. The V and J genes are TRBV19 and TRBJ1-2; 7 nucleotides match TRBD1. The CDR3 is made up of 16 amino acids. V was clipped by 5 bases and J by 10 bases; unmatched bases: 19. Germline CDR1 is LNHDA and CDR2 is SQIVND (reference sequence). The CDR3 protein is CASSPLLPPGQRIYTF. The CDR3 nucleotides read TGTGCCAGTAGTCCCTTGCTACCTCCGGGACAGAGAATCTACACCTTC.

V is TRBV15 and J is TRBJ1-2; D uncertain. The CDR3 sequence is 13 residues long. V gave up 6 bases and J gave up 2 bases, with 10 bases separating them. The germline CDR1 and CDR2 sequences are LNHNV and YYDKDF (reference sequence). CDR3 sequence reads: CATSVGGNYGYTF. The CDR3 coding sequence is TGTGCCACCAGTGTAGGAGGGAACTATGGCTACACCTTC.

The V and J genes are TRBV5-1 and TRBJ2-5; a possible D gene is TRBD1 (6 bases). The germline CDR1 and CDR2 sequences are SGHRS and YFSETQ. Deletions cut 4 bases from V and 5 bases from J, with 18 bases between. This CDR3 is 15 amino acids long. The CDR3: CASSLGAGLGETQYF. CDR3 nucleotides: TGCGCCAGCAGCCTGGGGGCAGGGCTGGGGGAGACCCAGTACTTC.